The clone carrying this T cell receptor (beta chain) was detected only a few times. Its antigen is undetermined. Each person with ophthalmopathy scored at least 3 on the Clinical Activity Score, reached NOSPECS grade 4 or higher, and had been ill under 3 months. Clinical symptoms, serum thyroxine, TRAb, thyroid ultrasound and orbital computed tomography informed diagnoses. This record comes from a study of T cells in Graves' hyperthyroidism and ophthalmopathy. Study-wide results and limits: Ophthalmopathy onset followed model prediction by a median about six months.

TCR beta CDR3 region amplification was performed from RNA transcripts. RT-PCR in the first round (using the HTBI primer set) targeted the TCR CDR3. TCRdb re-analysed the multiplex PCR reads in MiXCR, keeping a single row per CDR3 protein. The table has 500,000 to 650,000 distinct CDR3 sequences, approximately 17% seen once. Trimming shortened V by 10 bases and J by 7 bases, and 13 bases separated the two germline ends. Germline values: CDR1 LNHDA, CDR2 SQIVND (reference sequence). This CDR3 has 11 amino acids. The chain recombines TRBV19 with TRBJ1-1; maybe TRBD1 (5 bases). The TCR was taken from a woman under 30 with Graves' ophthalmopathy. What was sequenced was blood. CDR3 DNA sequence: TGTGCCATACGGACGGGGCTTGAAGCTTTCTTT. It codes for CAIRTGLEAFF.